The 20 T cell receptor beta chains in this list originate from one sample, sequenced in a study of control samples from healthy donors and cancer patients. The assay was immunoSEQ multiplex PCR, and TCRdb's table has in-frame clones only and misses some. The data hold about 40,000 clones, with about 93% observed a single time. The sample consisted of blood. These receptors were taken from a woman between 50 and 59 years old in good health.

The rearrangement uses TRBV4-1 and TRBJ1-2; TRBD1 is a possible D gene (6 bases). The germline V gene encodes CDR1 MGHRA and CDR2 YSYEKL. Deletions cut 0 bases from V and 8 bases from J, with 10 bases between. The CDR3 loop spans 13 amino acids. As DNA, the CDR3 is TGCGCCAGCAGCCAAGAGAGGGGGAGCGGCTACACCTTC. It is translated as CASSQERGSGYTF.

This clone was detected only once. This sequence joins TRBV14 and TRBJ1-6; the D is unclear. The germline V gene has CDR1 SGHDN and CDR2 FVKESK. V was shortened by 1 base and J by 7 bases, with 11 bases between the two germline ends. The CDR3 has 15 residues. CDR3 in amino acids: CASSQALGKNSPLHF. DNA of the CDR3: TGTGCCAGCAGCCAAGCCCTGGGTAAAAATTCACCCCTCCACTTT.

The chain is built from TRBV5-6 and TRBJ2-3; 11 bases match TRBD2. V was pared by 1 base and J by 5 bases, with 9 bases of the junction left unmatched. This CDR3 contains 17 residues. CDR1 SGHDT and CDR2 YYEEEE come from the germline V gene. CDR3 loop: CASSLLAGGPLEDTQYF. For the CDR3, the DNA is TGTGCCAGCAGCTTGTTAGCGGGGGGGCCTTTGGAAGATACGCAGTATTTT.

This clone is a singleton in its sample. This chain joins TRBV19 and TRBJ1-2; TRBD1 aligns across 8 bases. The CDR3 is made up of 15 amino acids. The germline V gene has CDR1 LNHDA and CDR2 SQIVND (reference sequence). Trimming removed 6 bases from V and 6 bases from J; junction bases left unmatched: 12. The CDR3 DNA follows: TGTGCCAGTAGCCGTGTGACAGGGGTCTGGGATGGCTACACCTTC. Its translation is CASSRVTGVWDGYTF.

This clone came up a few times. At one end, the junction sequence differs from germline, possibly due to a read error. The rearrangement links TRBV6-2 or TRBV6-3 to TRBJ2-7; no clear D gene. Germline CDR1 reads MNHEY; CDR2 reads SVGEGT. The length of the CDR3 is 11 residues. The CDR3 nucleotides read TGTGCCAGCAGTTACTCCGCTACCCCATCATTC. It is translated as CASSYSATPSF.

The V gene is TRBV19, the J gene TRBJ2-2, with 11 bases fitting TRBD1. Trimming at V came to 5 bases and at J to 4 bases, leaving 21 bases not matched to a gene. CDR1 and CDR2 (germline): LNHDA, SQIVND (reference sequence). The CDR3 extends over 21 amino acids. The CDR3 protein is CASSAHRVWSDRGRGTGELFF. The CDR3 DNA reads TGTGCCAGTAGTGCCCACAGAGTGTGGTCGGACAGGGGGCGCGGCACCGGGGAGCTGTTTTTT.

The CDR3 DNA reads as TGTGCCAGCAGTTTAAGGGGGATTTCCTACGAGCAGTACTTC. As protein: CASSLRGISYEQYF. This chain joins TRBV28 and TRBJ2-7, with D possibly matching TRBD1 (6 bases). V gave up 2 bases and J gave up 1 base, with 9 bases separating them. There are 14 residues in the CDR3. The V gene's germline CDR1 is MDHEN and CDR2 SYDVKM.

The rearrangement uses TRBV10-3 and TRBJ1-5; D call uncertain. V shed 10 bases and J shed 0 bases, with 13 bases lying between them. This CDR3 is built from 14 residues. The germline V gene has CDR1 ENHRY and CDR2 SYGVKD. The CDR3 loop is CATCSGASNQPQHF. For the CDR3, the DNA is TGTGCCACCTGCTCGGGAGCTAGCAATCAGCCCCAGCATTTT.

The V call is TRBV5-5, the J call TRBJ1-2; tentative D call: TRBD1 (6 bases). V dropped 0 bases and J dropped 2 bases, with 11 bases sitting between them. This CDR3 is 15 amino acids long. Germline V CDR1 and CDR2: SGHKS, YYEKEE (reference sequence). This chain's CDR3 is CASSLAQGRNYGYTF. The CDR3 DNA reads as TGTGCCAGCAGCTTGGCCCAGGGGAGGAACTATGGCTACACCTTC.

This chain links TRBV5-4 with TRBJ2-3; D gene unclear. CDR1 SGHNT and CDR2 YYREEE come from the germline V gene (reference sequence). The CDR3 consists of 12 residues. The V gene lost 0 bases and the J gene lost 5 bases, with 4 bases spanning the gap. The chain's CDR3 is CASSLGIDTQYF. The CDR3 DNA is TGTGCCAGCAGCTTGGGTATAGATACGCAGTATTTT.

This sequence joins TRBV6-2 or TRBV6-3 and TRBJ1-1; D not resolved. V was clipped by 2 bases and J by 0 bases, with 7 bases between them. CDR1 and CDR2 (germline): MNHEY, SVGEGT. The CDR3 length is 14 residues. This CDR3 reads CASSYVRLNTEAFF. CDR3 in DNA: TGTGCCAGCAGTTACGTGCGTTTGAACACTGAAGCTTTCTTT.

V and J are TRBV7-9 and TRBJ2-4; D could derive from TRBD1 or TRBD2 (6 bases each). The CDR3 length is 16 residues. V gave up 5 bases and J gave up 5 bases, with 19 bases separating them. Germline V gene sequence: CDR1 SEHNR, CDR2 FQNEAQ (reference sequence). The CDR3 DNA is TGTGCCAGCAGCCGAAAGGGGGGCGATCGGGAAAACATTCAGTACTTC. Translating gives CASSRKGGDRENIQYF.

This clone came up once. The J gene is TRBJ1-2, the V gene TRBV9; D remains ambiguous. V was cut by 4 bases and J by 0 bases, with 10 bases left in between. CDR3 length: 14 amino acids. Germline CDR1 SGDLS, CDR2 YYNGEE. In nucleotides, the CDR3 is TGTGCCAGCAGCCCCCGGCAGACTAACTATGGCTACACCTTC. This gives the protein CASSPRQTNYGYTF.

The V and J genes are TRBV29-1 and TRBJ2-3; 9 nucleotides agree with TRBD2. The CDR3 runs to 15 residues. V was pared by 0 bases and J by 4 bases, with 5 bases of the junction left unmatched. CDR1 and CDR2 (germline): SQVTM, ANQGSEA. CDR3 region: CSVEEAGGRADTQYF. For the CDR3, the DNA is TGCAGCGTTGAAGAAGCGGGGGGACGCGCAGATACGCAGTATTTT.

The CDR3 spells CASSRNYREGLEEQYF. In DNA form, the CDR3 reads TGTGCCAGCAGTCGAAACTACAGGGAGGGCTTGGAAGAGCAGTACTTC. This sequence joins TRBV6-6 and TRBJ2-7; TRBD2 might be the D (7 bases). Germline-derived CDR1 and CDR2 are MNHNY and SVGAGI (reference sequence). This CDR3 spans 16 amino acids. V dropped 5 bases and J dropped 7 bases, with 24 bases sitting between them.

The chain uses TRBV6-1 and TRBJ1-3; D unclear. The V gene lost 0 bases and the J gene lost 0 bases, with 9 bases spanning the gap. This CDR3 is 16 amino acids long. Germline V CDR1 and CDR2: MNHNS, SASEGT. The CDR3 DNA reads as TGTGCCAGCAGTGAAGCCCCCACGAGCTCTGGAAACACCATATATTTT. Encoded protein: CASSEAPTSSGNTIYF.

This clone was seen a handful of times. DNA of the CDR3: TGTGCCAGCAGCCAAGATCTGGGCTCTGGGGCCAACGTCCTGACTTTC. This sequence encodes CASSQDLGSGANVLTF. The chain links TRBV3-1 (or the pseudogene TRBV3-2) to TRBJ2-6; no firm D call. The ends were cut back, 0 bases at V and 0 bases at J, with 6 bases in the middle. This CDR3 is built from 16 residues. Per germline, CDR1 LGHDT and CDR2 YNNKEL (reference sequence).

This chain joins TRBV19 and TRBJ1-1; no firm D call. The ends were cut back, 3 bases at V and 1 base at J, with 6 bases in the middle. This CDR3 is built from 13 residues. Germline V gene data show CDR1 as LNHDA and CDR2 as SQIVND (reference sequence). DNA of the CDR3: TGTGCCAGTAGTATCTTCAAGAACACTGAAGCTTTCTTT. Its translation is CASSIFKNTEAFF.

The CDR3 region has the DNA TGTGCCAGCATTCCTGGAGGGTCCCTCGCGTCCGGGGAGCTGTTTTTT. Translation gives CASIPGGSLASGELFF. This sequence joins TRBV28 and TRBJ2-2; weak D call: TRBD2 (6 bases). The V end lost 7 bases, the J end lost 6 bases, and 21 bases lay between the germline ends. Looked up from germline, CDR1 is MDHEN and CDR2 is SYDVKM. There are 16 residues in the CDR3.

The chain is built from TRBV18 and TRBJ1-2, with unresolved D. With 2 bases removed from V and 8 bases from J, the gap between germline ends came to 15 bases. CDR3 length: 14 residues. Germline V CDR1 and CDR2: KGHSH, LQKENI. This CDR3 reads CASSPGAKTEGYTF. CDR3 DNA: TGTGCCAGCTCACCAGGTGCCAAAACGGAGGGCTACACCTTC.